Below, 27 T cell receptor beta chains from the same sample are listed, as sequenced in a study of OX40 agonist ivuxolimab in advanced cancers. Assay: immunoSEQ multiplex PCR; the TCRdb copy retains only in-frame clones and omits some. The sample has 85,000 to 100,000 clones; 70% to 85% are singletons. The sequencing here drew on CD4+ or CD8+ T cells sorted from blood, taken in a trial of the OX40 agonist ivuxolimab. The receptors stem from an adult with an advanced solid tumor such as melanoma, head and neck, liver or kidney cancer.

J is TRBJ2-1 and V is TRBV6-4, with TRBD2 matching over 9 bases. V was clipped by 6 bases and J by 6 bases; unmatched bases: 6. Germline assignment: CDR1 MRHNA and CDR2 SNTAGT. The CDR3 is made up of 14 amino acids. The CDR3 DNA follows: TGTGCCAGCAGCCACAAACTAGCGGGCAATGAGCAGTTCTTC. This encodes CASSHKLAGNEQFF.

The gene calls are TRBV10-3 and TRBJ2-7, with 9 positions matching TRBD2. CDR1 is ENHRY, CDR2 SYGVKD, per germline. V dropped 4 bases and J dropped 7; count of bases not matched to a gene: 8. The CDR3 totals 14 residues. CDR3 sequence reads: CAISVGTSLSEQYF. The DNA for the CDR3 is TGTGCCATCAGTGTAGGGACTAGCCTCTCGGAGCAGTACTTC.

V usage is TRBV18 and J usage is TRBJ2-2; D possibly matches TRBD1 or TRBD2 (6 bases each). The CDR3 consists of 16 residues. V shed 0 bases and J shed 5 bases, with 13 bases lying between them. In germline, CDR1 is KGHSH, CDR2 LQKENI. The CDR3 region is CASSPPGGARTGELFF. The CDR3 bases are TGTGCCAGCTCACCACCGGGGGGCGCGAGGACCGGGGAGCTGTTTTTT. The full variable domain, its missing parts supplied by reference TRBV18 and TRBJ2-2, is NAGVMQNPRHLVRRRGQEARLRCSPMKGHSHVYWYRQLPEEGLKFMVYLQKENIIDESGMPKERFSAEFPKEGPSILRIQQVVRGDSAAYFCASSPPGGARTGELFFGEGSRLTVL.

The V and J genes are TRBV6-6 and TRBJ2-3, with D unclear. The germline CDR1 and CDR2 sequences are MNHNY and SVGAGI (reference sequence). The V end was cut by 2 bases, the J end by 0 bases, with 9 bases between. CDR3 length: 15 amino acids. The DNA for the CDR3 is TGTGCCAGCAGTTACACAGCAGTTAGCACAGATACGCAGTATTTT. Translating gives CASSYTAVSTDTQYF.

This clone turned up a few times. A read error may account for a junction end that differs from germline. The rearrangement uses TRBV27 and TRBJ1-4, with D hard to call. The CDR3 length is 12 residues. From germline, CDR1 is MNHEY and CDR2 SMNVEV (reference sequence). In DNA, the CDR3 is TGTGCCAGCAGTGCAACTAGTGAAAAACTGTTTTTT. It yields the protein CASSATSEKLFF.

The V gene is TRBV10-1, the J gene TRBJ2-7; 10 nucleotides line up with TRBD2. After removal of 8 bases from V and 4 bases from J, the junction contained 14 bases not matched to a gene. CDR1 and CDR2 (germline): WNHNN, SYGVQD (reference sequence). This CDR3 spans 16 amino acids. CDR3: CASLGAAGGVLYEQYF. DNA for the CDR3: TGCGCCAGCCTGGGGGCAGCGGGAGGGGTTTTGTACGAGCAGTACTTC.

The rearrangement joins TRBV5-1 to TRBJ2-5, with TRBD1 matching over 8 bases. V was pared by 4 bases and J by 7 bases, with 6 bases of the junction left unmatched. The CDR3 length is 13 residues. Germline V gene data show CDR1 as SGHRS and CDR2 as YFSETQ. The CDR3 reads CASSPYTGGTQYF. DNA for the CDR3: TGCGCCAGCAGCCCATATACAGGGGGGACCCAGTACTTC.

This clone was seen only once. V and J are TRBV9 and TRBJ2-3; 10 bases align to TRBD2. Germline CDR1 and CDR2: SGDLS and YYNGEE. The J segment lost 5 bases and the V segment lost 3 bases, leaving 6 bases of the junction unmatched. This CDR3 region has 15 residues. The CDR3 reads CASSATSGVRDTQYF. The CDR3 nucleotides read TGTGCCAGCAGCGCCACTAGCGGGGTCCGAGATACGCAGTATTTT.

The chain recombines TRBV7-2 with TRBJ1-6; TRBD1 matches at 12 bases. Germline CDR1 and CDR2: SGHTA and FQGNSA. The J segment lost 9 bases and the V segment lost 5 bases, leaving 5 bases of the junction unmatched. The CDR3 extends over 15 amino acids. As DNA, the CDR3 is TGTGCCAGCAGCGGGGACAGGGGGCTAGGTTCACCCCTCCACTTT. Translated, it gives CASSGDRGLGSPLHF. The whole variable domain, filled in from reference TRBV7-2 and TRBJ1-6, reads GAGVSQSPSNKVTEKGKDVELRCDPISGHTALYWYRQSLGQGLEFLIYFQGNSAPDKSGLPSDRFSAERTGGSVSTLTIQRTQQEDSAVYLCASSGDRGLGSPLHFGNGTRLTVT.

This chain joins TRBV6-6 and TRBJ2-3, with no clear D. The ends were cut back, 0 bases at V and 14 bases at J, with 15 bases in the middle. CDR3 length: 13 amino acids. In germline, CDR1 is MNHNY, CDR2 SVGAGI (reference sequence). This chain's CDR3 is CASSYSKMNTPYF. The DNA of the CDR3 is TGTGCCAGCAGTTACTCGAAAATGAACACTCCGTATTTT.

The chain carries TRBV5-4 and TRBJ1-3; 10 bases are a match to TRBD1. CDR3 length equals 15 residues. Germline-derived CDR1 and CDR2 are SGHNT and YYREEE (reference sequence). V trimming: 5 bases; J trimming: 0 bases; junction bases outside the gene matches: 2. CDR3 nucleotides: TGTGCCAGCAGGACAGGGGGCGACTCTGGAAACACCATATATTTT. Translation gives CASRTGGDSGNTIYF.

The rearrangement uses TRBV13 and TRBJ2-7; no definite D call. The CDR3 length is 15 residues. The V gene lost 2 bases and the J gene lost 0 bases, with 11 bases spanning the gap. Germline CDR1 reads PRHDT; CDR2 reads FYEKMQ (reference sequence). The CDR3 reads CASSLSVLSSYEQYF. DNA for the CDR3: TGTGCCAGCAGCTTATCGGTACTGAGCTCCTACGAGCAGTACTTC.

J is TRBJ2-1 and V is TRBV5-6; D gene ambiguous. The V gene lost 0 bases and the J gene lost 0 bases, with 7 bases spanning the gap. This CDR3 has 15 residues. Germline lookup yields CDR1 SGHDT and CDR2 YYEEEE. CDR3 residues: CASSLGLSSYNEQFF. The CDR3 bases are TGTGCCAGCAGCTTGGGGTTAAGCTCCTACAATGAGCAGTTCTTC.

This chain uses TRBV7-2 with TRBJ1-4; a weak D match, TRBD1 (6 bases). V was pared by 5 bases and J by 5 bases, with 12 bases between. The CDR3 sequence is 14 residues long. The germline CDR1 and CDR2 sequences are SGHTA and FQGNSA. CDR3 nucleotide sequence: TGTGCCAGCAGCACAAGACAGGCCAATGAAAAACTGTTTTTT. Its translation is CASSTRQANEKLFF.

The gene calls are TRBV28 and TRBJ2-5, with 10 bases identical to TRBD1. The CDR3 loop spans 14 amino acids. The germline gives CDR1 MDHEN, CDR2 SYDVKM. The trim removed 8 bases at V and 5 bases at J, leaving 8 bases unmatched. The CDR3 protein is CASVRQGAGETQYF. In nucleotides, the CDR3 is TGTGCCAGCGTCCGACAGGGGGCCGGTGAGACCCAGTACTTC.

The genes are TRBV4-1 and TRBJ2-3; a possible D gene is TRBD2 (6 bases). Germline V gene data show CDR1 as MGHRA and CDR2 as YSYEKL. The CDR3 loop spans 17 amino acids. V dropped 4 bases and J dropped 0 bases, with 17 bases sitting between them. CDR3 amino acids: CASSRYGSLVSTDTQYF. The CDR3 DNA reads TGCGCCAGCAGCCGCTACGGGAGTTTGGTTAGCACAGATACGCAGTATTTT.

The chain joins TRBV18 to TRBJ1-4; D remains ambiguous. From germline, CDR1 is KGHSH and CDR2 LQKENI. The CDR3 loop spans 16 amino acids. The ends were cut back, 2 bases at V and 3 bases at J, with 13 bases in the middle. The CDR3 coding sequence is TGTGCCAGCTCACCATTCACCGGGGTTCCTAATGAAAAACTGTTTTTT. The encoded protein is CASSPFTGVPNEKLFF.

This chain links TRBV20-1 with TRBJ2-2, with unresolved D. Germline V gene data show CDR1 as DFQATT and CDR2 as SNEGSKA (reference sequence). The CDR3 totals 11 residues. V lost 7 bases and J 5 bases, leaving 8 bases between the germline ends. The CDR3 protein is CSVQRTGELFF. The CDR3 DNA is TGCAGTGTACAGCGAACCGGGGAGCTGTTTTTT.

This sequence joins TRBV6-5 and TRBJ1-1; 8 bases match TRBD1. The CDR3 is made up of 12 amino acids. V was clipped by 9 bases and J by 4 bases; unmatched bases: 4. The V gene's germline CDR1 is MNHEY and CDR2 SVGAGI. Here the CDR3 reads CARGQGFTEAFF. The CDR3 DNA reads TGTGCCAGAGGACAGGGATTCACTGAAGCTTTCTTT.

The chain carries TRBV21-1 and TRBJ1-2. TRBV21-1 is an annotated pseudogene. The CDR3 loop spans 16 amino acids. CDR3 protein: CASSPHITGESGGYTF. The CDR3 DNA sequence: TGTGCCAGCAGCCCCCACATAACGGGGGAATCTGGGGGCTACACCTTC.

The rearrangement joins TRBV4-1 to TRBJ2-7; 15 bases align to TRBD2. V was pared by 1 base and J by 7 bases, with 2 bases of the junction left unmatched. CDR1 and CDR2 from the germline V gene are MGHRA and YSYEKL. The CDR3 is made up of 15 amino acids. CDR3 DNA: TGCGCCAGCAGCCAAGGGACTAGCGGGAGGGAGGAGCAGTACTTC. The encoded protein is CASSQGTSGREEQYF.

This clone was observed a single time. This rearrangement joins TRBV18 to TRBJ2-3; 8 bases agree with TRBD2. The CDR3 consists of 17 residues. V trimming: 2 bases; J trimming: 0 bases; junction bases outside the gene matches: 7. Germline V gene lookup returns CDR1 KGHSH and CDR2 LQKENI. The CDR3 sequence is CASSPINSGMSTDTQYF. The CDR3, as DNA: TGTGCCAGCTCACCAATTAATAGCGGGATGAGCACAGATACGCAGTATTTT. Looking up the rest from reference TRBV18 and TRBJ2-3 gives the full variable domain: NAGVMQNPRHLVRRRGQEARLRCSPMKGHSHVYWYRQLPEEGLKFMVYLQKENIIDESGMPKERFSAEFPKEGPSILRIQQVVRGDSAAYFCASSPINSGMSTDTQYFGPGTRLTVL.

The rearrangement uses TRBV29-1 and TRBJ2-1; D may correspond to TRBD1 or TRBD2 (6 bases each). This CDR3 comprises 15 residues. Deletions cut 0 bases from V and 14 bases from J, with 23 bases between. CDR1 and CDR2 from the germline V gene are SQVTM and ANQGSEA. The CDR3 spells CSVEDRGIGGRREFF. The CDR3 DNA reads as TGCAGCGTTGAAGATAGGGGAATAGGGGGGCGACGGGAGTTCTTC.

The V and J genes are TRBV7-2 and TRBJ2-7; D remains unclear. Trimming took off 3 bases at V and 3 bases at J, with 15 bases between the two ends. The CDR3 covers 15 residues. Germline V gene lookup returns CDR1 SGHTA and CDR2 FQGNSA. DNA of the CDR3: TGTGCCAGCAGCTTGACCTCCGCTGCGCGCTACGAGCAGTACTTC. Protein: CASSLTSAARYEQYF.

This clone has just one count. The chain recombines TRBV2 with TRBJ1-6; no reliable D call. Germline-derived CDR1 and CDR2 are SNHLY and FYNNEI. The CDR3 is 14 amino acids. Between the trimmed V and J ends, which lost 4 bases and 10 bases, there was a span of 14 bases. In DNA, the CDR3 is TGTGCCAGCAGTGGTTTCGTCAGGCAGTCACCCCTCCACTTT. Its translation is CASSGFVRQSPLHF.

CDR3: CASSLIDSNQPQHF. CDR3 DNA sequence: TGTGCCAGCAGCTTAATAGATAGCAATCAGCCCCAGCATTTT. This chain joins TRBV7-8 and TRBJ1-5; D gene unclear. The germline V and J ends were trimmed by 2 bases and 0 bases, with 5 bases remaining between them. The length of the CDR3 is 14 residues. The germline gives CDR1 SGHVS, CDR2 FQNEAQ. The full variable domain, with the rest looked up from reference TRBV7-8 and TRBJ1-5, is GAGVSQSPRYKVAKRGQDVALRCDPISGHVSLFWYQQALGQGPEFLTYFQNEAQLDKSGLPSDRFFAERPEGSVSTLKIQRTQQEDSAVYLCASSLIDSNQPQHFGDGTRLSIL.

This chain joins TRBV5-1 and TRBJ1-5; D is unresolved. The CDR3 runs 16 residues. Germline loops: CDR1 SGHRS, CDR2 YFSETQ. V lost 0 bases to trimming and J lost 5 bases, with 15 bases between them. CDR3 sequence reads: CASSLVPSSGDQPQHF. The CDR3 DNA is TGCGCCAGCAGCTTGGTTCCATCTTCCGGCGATCAGCCCCAGCATTTT.